The next 12 T cell receptor beta chains were all read from a single sample in a study of molecular identifiers for immune sequencing clone quantification. TCRdb re-called the PCR reads through MiXCR, storing one row per CDR3 protein. The sample has about 86,000 distinct CDR3 sequences, 20% to 30% seen once; the top ten hold 0.6% to 0.95%. Sequencing input: naive CD8+ T cells from blood, with Jurkat cell RNA spiked in. Stated subset: FACS-sorted CD8+CD4-CCR7+CD45RA+ naive T cells. The receptors derive from a human donor in good health. Some libraries in this study had Jurkat cell RNA spiked in.

This clonotype was detected ten times or more. As DNA, the CDR3 is TGTGCCAGCAGCCAAGATCAAGGAAGACTAGCGGGACAAACCGGGGAGCTGTTTTTT. Translating gives CASSQDQGRLAGQTGELFF. The chain uses TRBV3-1 and TRBJ2-2; 11 nucleotides agree with TRBD2. Germline-derived CDR1 and CDR2 are LGHDT and YNNKEL (reference sequence). With 0 bases clipped from V and 5 bases from J, the junction kept 11 bases outside the gene matches. This CDR3 comprises 19 residues.

A word on this clonotype: A much larger clone lies a single base off, so this may be a read error. The rearrangement links TRBV5-4 to TRBJ2-7; D is possibly TRBD1 (5 bases). The CDR3 extends over 14 amino acids. V was shortened by 2 bases and J by 6 bases, with 15 bases between the two germline ends. Germline CDR1 SGHNT, CDR2 YYREEE (reference sequence). In DNA, the CDR3 is TGTGCCAGCAGCTTCGGTAGGGGAAGCTGCGAGCAGTACTTC. It translates to CASSFGRGSCEQYF.

This clonotype was found many times. V and J are TRBV4-2 and TRBJ2-7, with D perhaps TRBD2 (5 bases). The CDR3 runs 16 residues. V was pared by 0 bases and J by 4 bases, with 16 bases between. Looked up from germline, CDR1 is LGHNA and CDR2 is YNFKEQ. The CDR3 loop reads CASSQDRVGVAYEQYF. CDR3 in DNA: TGTGCCAGCAGCCAAGACCGGGTCGGGGTAGCATACGAGCAGTACTTC.

In this sample, this clonotype turned up a few times. V and J are TRBV12-5 and TRBJ2-7; 7 bases match TRBD1. The CDR3 runs to 21 residues. V lost 0 bases and J lost 0; bases outside the gene matches: 20. Looked up from germline, CDR1 is LGHNT and CDR2 is FRNRAP. CDR3 coding DNA: TGTGCTAGTGGTTTGGTACTGGCACAGGGGACAAAACACTTAAGCTCCTACGAGCAGTACTTC. It specifies CASGLVLAQGTKHLSSYEQYF. Using reference TRBV12-5 and TRBJ2-7 for the parts outside the CDR3, the full variable domain is DARVTQTPRHKVTEMGQEVTMRCQPILGHNTVFWYRQTMMQGLELLAYFRNRAPLDDSGMPKDRFSAEMPDATLATLKIQPSEPRDSAVYFCASGLVLAQGTKHLSSYEQYFGPGTRLTVT.

This clonotype appeared many times. V and J are TRBV5-1 and TRBJ2-3; 8 bases line up with TRBD2. Germline values: CDR1 SGHRS, CDR2 YFSETQ. This CDR3 is 16 amino acids long. J was trimmed by 6 bases and V by 0 bases; bases with no gene match: 9. The CDR3: CASSLEFGGARDTQYF. DNA of the CDR3: TGCGCCAGCAGCTTGGAGTTCGGGGGGGCTAGGGATACGCAGTATTTT.

Worth noting for this clonotype: A much more abundant neighbour one base away suggests this may be a read error. The chain carries TRBV19 and TRBJ2-7, with D uncertain. In germline, CDR1 is LNHDA, CDR2 SQIVND (reference sequence). This CDR3 is built from 13 residues. CDR3 in amino acids: CASSIDVAAERYF. In DNA, the CDR3 is TGTGCCAGTAGTATAGACGTAGCCGCCGAGCGGTACTTC.

This clonotype came up a few times. This chain links TRBV7-9 with TRBJ2-5; D call uncertain. V was clipped by 2 bases and J by 2 bases, with 9 bases between them. Germline V CDR1 and CDR2: SEHNR, FQNEAQ (reference sequence). The CDR3 contains 14 residues. The CDR3 reads CASSLNSRQETQYF. As DNA, the CDR3 is TGTGCCAGCAGCTTAAACAGTCGTCAAGAGACCCAGTACTTC.

In the case of this clonotype: This may be a read error, as it is one base from a much larger clone. The rearrangement links TRBV6-5 to TRBJ2-7; TRBD2 aligns across 10 bases. CDR1 MNHEY and CDR2 SVGAGI come from the germline V gene. The CDR3 covers 14 residues. The CDR3 protein is CAGSYGAGGAEQYF. The CDR3 DNA sequence: TGTGCCGGCAGTTACGGAGCGGGAGGGGCCGAGCAGTACTTC.

This clonotype was recorded at least ten times. The chain combines TRBV5-1 with TRBJ2-5, with D perhaps matching TRBD1 (5 bases). The ends were cut back, 4 bases at V and 4 bases at J, with 11 bases in the middle. This CDR3 is 13 amino acids long. Germline CDR1 reads SGHRS; CDR2 reads YFSETQ. The CDR3 DNA is TGCGCCAGCAGCCTCTTGGGGCTAGAGACCCAGTACTTC. Its translation: CASSLLGLETQYF.

The chain links TRBV28 to TRBJ2-7, with D tentatively TRBD1 (5 bases). Germline V lookup: CDR1 MDHEN, CDR2 SYDVKM. The CDR3 totals 16 residues. The germline V and J ends were trimmed by 1 base and 1 base, with 14 bases remaining between them. CDR3 residues: CASSLLAVQDSYEQYF. DNA for the CDR3: TGTGCCAGCAGTTTATTGGCGGTACAGGATTCCTACGAGCAGTACTTC.

This clonotype was counted a few times. The J gene is TRBJ1-1, the V gene TRBV4-3; no clear D. Germline V gene sequence: CDR1 LGHNA, CDR2 YSLEER. Deletions cut 0 bases from V and 0 bases from J, with 14 bases between. CDR3 length equals 17 residues. The CDR3 nucleotides read TGCGCCAGCAGCCAAGAAGTATACGGAGTCCTGAACACTGAAGCTTTCTTT. This encodes CASSQEVYGVLNTEAFF.

In this sample, this clonotype turned up a few times. The rearrangement links TRBV6-2 or TRBV6-3 to TRBJ2-1; unclear D gene. The V end lost 4 bases, the J end lost 8 bases, and 12 bases lay between the germline ends. The germline CDR1 and CDR2 sequences are MNHEY and SVGEGT. This CDR3 contains 13 residues. The CDR3 DNA sequence: TGTGCCAGCAGTTTGCTAGTTTTCTATGAGCAGTTCTTC. Its protein product is CASSLLVFYEQFF.